Listed below are T cell receptor beta chains from one sample, sequenced in a study of response to subunit inactivated influenza vaccine. TCRdb passed the RT-PCR reads through MiXCR, listing each CDR3 protein once. The sample records about half a million distinct CDR3 sequences, about 8% being singletons. Sequenced material: PBMCs from blood, taken about 23 months after vaccination. These receptors originate from a man aged 50 to 75 who received an inactivated influenza vaccine. CDR3s include the opening cysteine and the closing phenylalanine or tryptophan. The D gene is left open where the match is weak. The size entry is marked missing in some rows and otherwise reads once, few, many or a size class.

D gene: -
J gene: TRBJ2-5
V gene: TRBV20-1
clone size: -
CDR3 DNA: TGCAGTGCTAGAGTTCCGGGGTTAGAGACCCAGTACTTC
CDR3 protein: CSARVPGLETQYF

D gene: TRBD2
J gene: TRBJ2-4
V gene: TRBV4-2
clone size: few
CDR3 DNA: TGTGCCAGCAGCCAAGAGGGGACTAGCGGGAGGGCCCGGATGGCCAAAAACATTCAGTACTTC
CDR3 protein: CASSQEGTSGRARMAKNIQYF

D gene: -
J gene: TRBJ2-7
V gene: TRBV20-1
clone size: many
CDR3 DNA: TGCAGTGCTAGAGAGGTAGCCGAGGCCGAGGTTACCTACGAGCAGTACTTC
CDR3 protein: CSAREVAEAEVTYEQYF

D gene: -
J gene: TRBJ2-1
V gene: TRBV4-2
clone size: -
CDR3 DNA: TGTGCCAGCAGTAACTTGCCGAGCTCCTACAATGAGCAGTTCTTC
CDR3 protein: CASSNLPSSYNEQFF

D gene: TRBD1
J gene: TRBJ2-1
V gene: TRBV5-1
clone size: few
CDR3 DNA: TGCGCCAGCAGCGGGGACAGGGCGAATGAGCAGTTCTTC
CDR3 protein: CASSGDRANEQFF

D gene: -
J gene: TRBJ1-3
V gene: TRBV29-1
clone size: few
CDR3 DNA: TGCAGCGTGACGGACAGAAACACCATATATTTT
CDR3 protein: CSVTDRNTIYF

D gene: -
J gene: TRBJ2-2
V gene: TRBV30
clone size: many
CDR3 DNA: TGTGCCTGGAGCGGGCTAGGGTCCGGGGAGCTGTTTTTT
CDR3 protein: CAWSGLGSGELFF

D gene: -
J gene: TRBJ2-2
V gene: TRBV29-1
clone size: few
CDR3 DNA: TGCAGCGCTTACGGGAGAAACCTGAACACCGGGGAGCTGTTTTTT
CDR3 protein: CSAYGRNLNTGELFF

D gene: TRBD1
J gene: TRBJ2-3
V gene: TRBV5-1
clone size: many
CDR3 DNA: TGCGCCAGCAGCTTGGGACAGGGGGTGGATACGCAGTATTTT
CDR3 protein: CASSLGQGVDTQYF

D gene: TRBD2
J gene: TRBJ2-1
V gene: TRBV20-1
clone size: many
CDR3 DNA: TGCAGTGCTAGAGATTTATTAGCGGGTAATGAGCAGTTCTTC
CDR3 protein: CSARDLLAGNEQFF

D gene: TRBD2
J gene: TRBJ2-7
V gene: TRBV13
clone size: few
CDR3 DNA: TGTGCCAGCAGCTCCTCACTAGCGCAATCCTACGAGCAGTACTTC
CDR3 protein: CASSSSLAQSYEQYF

D gene: TRBD1
J gene: TRBJ1-2
V gene: TRBV4-3
clone size: many
CDR3 DNA: TGCGCCAGCAGCCAAGGGACAGGGCGTTACTCTGGCTACACCTTC
CDR3 protein: CASSQGTGRYSGYTF

D gene: -
J gene: TRBJ2-2
V gene: TRBV10-3
clone size: many
CDR3 DNA: TGTGCCATCAGTGGACTAGCGAACACCGGGGAGCTGTTTTTT
CDR3 protein: CAISGLANTGELFF

D gene: -
J gene: TRBJ1-5
V gene: TRBV20-1
clone size: few
CDR3 DNA: TGCAGTGCTAGACCGTTCGTGGGGGATCAGCCCCAGCATTTT
CDR3 protein: CSARPFVGDQPQHF

D gene: TRBD2
J gene: TRBJ2-3
V gene: TRBV7-9
clone size: -
CDR3 DNA: TGTGCCAGCAGCTCTTTGCTACTAGCGGGTAGCACAGATACGCAGTATTTT
CDR3 protein: CASSSLLLAGSTDTQYF

D gene: TRBD1
J gene: TRBJ1-4
V gene: TRBV10-3
clone size: few
CDR3 DNA: TGTGCCATCAGTGAGGGGACAGGGGGCGCGGATGAAAAACTGTTTTTT
CDR3 protein: CAISEGTGGADEKLFF

D gene: -
J gene: TRBJ1-1
V gene: TRBV7-9
clone size: few
CDR3 DNA: TGTGCCAGCAGCTTCTTGTCTTTTGGACATTCGGCTGAAGCTTTCTTT
CDR3 protein: CASSFLSFGHSAEAFF

D gene: -
J gene: TRBJ2-6
V gene: TRBV2
clone size: few
CDR3 DNA: TGTGCCAGCACTCAGGGCTCTGGGGCCAACGTCCTGACTTTC
CDR3 protein: CASTQGSGANVLTF

D gene: TRBD1
J gene: TRBJ2-3
V gene: TRBV9
clone size: -
CDR3 DNA: TGTGCCAGCAGCGTAGGAGGGACAGTCGATACGCAGTATTTT
CDR3 protein: CASSVGGTVDTQYF

D gene: TRBD2
J gene: TRBJ2-7
V gene: TRBV29-1
clone size: few
CDR3 DNA: TGCAGCGCAAGGACTAGGGAGACTTCCTACGAGCAGTACTTC
CDR3 protein: CSARTRETSYEQYF

D gene: -
J gene: TRBJ2-2
V gene: TRBV7-2
clone size: -
CDR3 DNA: TGTGCCAGCGCAGGTCGGCTCCCCCCTAGGGAGCTGTTTTTT
CDR3 protein: CASAGRLPPRELFF

D gene: TRBD2
J gene: TRBJ2-3
V gene: TRBV4-3
clone size: few
CDR3 DNA: TGCGCCAGCAGCCAACAGACTAGCAACACAGATACGCAGTATTTT
CDR3 protein: CASSQQTSNTDTQYF

D gene: -
J gene: TRBJ1-1
V gene: TRBV20-1
clone size: many
CDR3 DNA: TGCAGTGCTAGAGGTGGGGGCGTACTGATGAACACTGAAGCTTTCTTT
CDR3 protein: CSARGGGVLMNTEAFF

D gene: -
J gene: TRBJ1-2
V gene: TRBV29-1
clone size: few
CDR3 DNA: TGCAGCGTTGAGAGGCGGTTTGGCTACACCTTC
CDR3 protein: CSVERRFGYTF

D gene: -
J gene: TRBJ1-2
V gene: TRBV12-3/TRBV12-4
clone size: few
CDR3 DNA: TGTGCCAGCACTCCAAACGGGGGGCAGCCTGGCTACACCTTC
CDR3 protein: CASTPNGGQPGYTF

D gene: -
J gene: TRBJ2-3
V gene: TRBV5-1
clone size: few
CDR3 DNA: TGCGCCAGCAGCTTTTGGCAGTTCACAGATACGCAGTATTTT
CDR3 protein: CASSFWQFTDTQYF

D gene: TRBD2
J gene: TRBJ2-1
V gene: TRBV7-2
clone size: -
CDR3 DNA: TGTGCCAGCAGCTTAGTACTAGCGGGAGGGTACAATCCCCATGAGAAGTTCTTC
CDR3 protein: CASSLVLAGGYNPHEKFF

D gene: TRBD2
J gene: TRBJ2-1
V gene: TRBV11-2
clone size: many
CDR3 DNA: TGTGCCAGCAGCTTGGGACTAGCGGGAGGAGGTGAGCAGTTCTTC
CDR3 protein: CASSLGLAGGGEQFF

D gene: -
J gene: TRBJ2-1
V gene: TRBV2
clone size: many
CDR3 DNA: TGTGCCAGCAGTGAAGCGGGGCCTAACAATGAGCAGTTCTTC
CDR3 protein: CASSEAGPNNEQFF

D gene: TRBD1
J gene: TRBJ1-4
V gene: TRBV12-3/TRBV12-4
clone size: few
CDR3 DNA: TGTGCCAGCAGTCCCGGGACAGGGAGAACAAAACTGTTTTTT
CDR3 protein: CASSPGTGRTKLFF

D gene: TRBD1
J gene: TRBJ1-5
V gene: TRBV6-1
clone size: -
CDR3 DNA: TGTGCCAGCATCGGTAGCCCGGGACAGAGGGCGTATAGCAATCAGCCCCAGCATTTT
CDR3 protein: CASIGSPGQRAYSNQPQHF

D gene: TRBD1
J gene: TRBJ2-3
V gene: TRBV12-3/TRBV12-4
clone size: -
CDR3 DNA: TGTGCCAGCAGGGACAGGGGTTCTGATACGCAGTATTTT
CDR3 protein: CASRDRGSDTQYF

D gene: TRBD2
J gene: TRBJ2-7
V gene: TRBV20-1
clone size: -
CDR3 DNA: TGCAGTGCTAGTAAACGACTAGCCCCACTGGAGCAGTACTTC
CDR3 protein: CSASKRLAPLEQYF

D gene: TRBD2
J gene: TRBJ2-6
V gene: TRBV7-2
clone size: -
CDR3 DNA: TGTGCCAGCAGCCCCCCCAGCGGGAGGTTTGGGGCCAACGTCCTGACTTTC
CDR3 protein: CASSPPSGRFGANVLTF

D gene: TRBD1
J gene: TRBJ1-2
V gene: TRBV20-1
clone size: many
CDR3 DNA: TGCAGTGCTAGGGGAAGGGGACAGGGTTTCTATGGCTACACCTTC
CDR3 protein: CSARGRGQGFYGYTF

D gene: -
J gene: TRBJ1-3
V gene: TRBV12-3/TRBV12-4
clone size: -
CDR3 DNA: TGTACCAGCAGTTTGGGCCAGGGGCTTGGATCTGGAAACACCATATATTTT
CDR3 protein: CTSSLGQGLGSGNTIYF